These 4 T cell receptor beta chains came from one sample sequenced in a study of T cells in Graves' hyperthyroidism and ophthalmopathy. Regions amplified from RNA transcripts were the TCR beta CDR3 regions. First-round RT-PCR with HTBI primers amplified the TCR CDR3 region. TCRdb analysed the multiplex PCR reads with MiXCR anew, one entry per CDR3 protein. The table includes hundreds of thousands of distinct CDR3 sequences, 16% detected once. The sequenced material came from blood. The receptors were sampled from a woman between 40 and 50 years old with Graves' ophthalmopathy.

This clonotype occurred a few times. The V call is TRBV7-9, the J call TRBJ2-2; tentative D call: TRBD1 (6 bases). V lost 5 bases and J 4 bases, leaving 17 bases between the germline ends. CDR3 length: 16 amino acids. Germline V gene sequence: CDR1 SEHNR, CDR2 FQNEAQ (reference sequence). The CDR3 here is CASSPPAAGVTGELFF. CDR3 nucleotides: TGTGCCAGCAGCCCCCCCGCGGCAGGGGTCACCGGGGAGCTGTTTTTT.

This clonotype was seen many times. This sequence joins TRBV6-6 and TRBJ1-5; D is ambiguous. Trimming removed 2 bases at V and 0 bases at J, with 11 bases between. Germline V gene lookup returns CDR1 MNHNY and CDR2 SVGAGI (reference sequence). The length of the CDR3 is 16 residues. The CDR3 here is CASSYSSYNSNQPQHF. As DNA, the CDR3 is TGTGCCAGCAGTTACAGCAGTTACAATAGCAATCAGCCCCAGCATTTT.

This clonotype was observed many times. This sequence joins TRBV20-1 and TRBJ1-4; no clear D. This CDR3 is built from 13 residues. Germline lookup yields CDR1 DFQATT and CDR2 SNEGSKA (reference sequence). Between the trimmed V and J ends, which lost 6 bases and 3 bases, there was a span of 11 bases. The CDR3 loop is CSAGGQSNEKLFF. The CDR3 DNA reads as TGCAGTGCGGGCGGGCAGTCTAATGAAAAACTGTTTTTT.

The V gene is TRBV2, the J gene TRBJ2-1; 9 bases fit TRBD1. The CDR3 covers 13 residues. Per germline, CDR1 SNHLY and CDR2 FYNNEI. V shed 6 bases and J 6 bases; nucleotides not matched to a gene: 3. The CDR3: CASSKQGANEQFF. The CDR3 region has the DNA TGTGCCAGCAGCAAACAGGGGGCCAATGAGCAGTTCTTC.